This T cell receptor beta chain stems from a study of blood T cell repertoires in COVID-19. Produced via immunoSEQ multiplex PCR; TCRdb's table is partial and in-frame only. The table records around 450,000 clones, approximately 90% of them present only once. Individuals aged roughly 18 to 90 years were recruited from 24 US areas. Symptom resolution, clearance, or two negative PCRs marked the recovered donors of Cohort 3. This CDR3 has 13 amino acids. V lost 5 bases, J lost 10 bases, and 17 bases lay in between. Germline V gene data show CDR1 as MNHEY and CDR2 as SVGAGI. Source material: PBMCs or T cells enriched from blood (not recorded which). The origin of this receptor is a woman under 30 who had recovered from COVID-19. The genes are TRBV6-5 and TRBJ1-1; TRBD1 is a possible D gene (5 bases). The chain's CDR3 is CASSPPGRWGAFF. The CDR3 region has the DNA TGTGCCAGCAGTCCACCAGGGAGGTGGGGAGCTTTCTTT.